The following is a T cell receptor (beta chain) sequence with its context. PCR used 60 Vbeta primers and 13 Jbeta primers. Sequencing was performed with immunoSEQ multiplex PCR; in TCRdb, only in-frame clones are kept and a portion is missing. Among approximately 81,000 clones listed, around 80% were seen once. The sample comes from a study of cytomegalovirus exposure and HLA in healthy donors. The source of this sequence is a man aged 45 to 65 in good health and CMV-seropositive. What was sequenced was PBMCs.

CDR3 amino acids: CASSVAQGPYEQYF. The CDR3 DNA reads TGTGCCAGCAGCGTAGCCCAGGGTCCCTACGAGCAGTACTTC. V gene TRBV9 combines with J gene TRBJ2-7; TRBD1 might be the D (5 bases). Germline V CDR1 and CDR2: SGDLS, YYNGEE. V dropped 0 bases and J dropped 2 bases, with 9 bases sitting between them. This CDR3 region has 14 residues.